This T cell receptor (beta chain) derives from a study of glioma-infiltrating T cells. Amplification of TCR alpha and beta CDR3 regions from RNA used iRepertoire nested multiplex PCR. Input was roughly 85-450 ng of tissue mRNA or PBMC total RNA. TCRdb recomputed calls from the multiplex PCR reads with MiXCR, one row per CDR3 protein. The repertoire holds approximately 110,000 distinct CDR3 sequences, with roughly 24% as singletons. Study outcomes and limitations: Gliomas, especially low-grade, showed above-expected tissue-blood divergence; non-neoplastic patients showed below.

This clonotype was picked up many times. Its target is unknown. Germline V CDR1 and CDR2: MNHNS, SASEGT. Trimming removed 4 bases from V and 4 bases from J, with 12 bases in between. The CDR3 consists of 14 residues. The sample comprised glioma tissue, nonneoplastic brain tissue, or PBMCs (not recorded which). The origin of this receptor is a human donor with low-grade glioma or glioblastoma, undergoing nonglioma brain surgery, or in good health (not recorded which). The chain uses TRBV6-1 and TRBJ2-3, with D possibly being TRBD2 (6 bases). In nucleotides, the CDR3 is TGTGCCAGCAGTGCCCAGACTAGGGCAGATACGCAGTATTTT. Its translation is CASSAQTRADTQYF.